This TCR beta chain was identified during a study of shared clonotypes between healthy human individuals. This CDR3 spans 12 amino acids. V lost 5 bases and J 6 bases, leaving 8 bases between the germline ends. Per the germline V gene, CDR1 is SGHAT and CDR2 is FQNNGV. CD4+ cells underwent separation, giving CD45RA+ naive and CD45RA-negative memory subsets. Clones were sequenced by immunoSEQ multiplex PCR, and TCRdb holds only the in-frame ones, with some missing. This sample yields millions of clones, of which approximately 90% are seen a single time; more than 0.12% belongs to the top ten. Sequenced material: naive CD4+ T cells sorted from blood. Subset defined: CD45RA+ positively selected. The chain joins TRBV11-2 to TRBJ2-1; TRBD2 might be the D (6 bases). This clonotype originated in a man between 18 and 29 years old in good health. The CDR3 spells CASSRDFNEQFF. The DNA of the CDR3 is TGTGCCAGCAGCCGGGACTTCAATGAGCAGTTCTTC.